The clone carrying this T cell receptor (beta chain) has a handful of counts. Its specificity is unknown. The source of the sample is a study of Graves' ophthalmopathy and Graves' hyperthyroidism. Per germline, CDR1 MGHRA and CDR2 YSYEKL. This CDR3 comprises 17 residues. The V end lost 4 bases, the J end lost 0 bases, and 18 bases lay between the germline ends. Whole-study findings and limits: Using 13 signatures, a model distinguished ophthalmopathy from stable hyperthyroidism, reaching around 90% sensitivity and 65% to 84% specificity. For predicting ophthalmopathy progression, the model had about 66% sensitivity and 72% to 85% specificity.

CDR3 regions of TCR beta were amplified from RNA transcripts. RT-PCR in the first round used HTBI primers; a second-round multiplex PCR followed. MiXCR was run by TCRdb on the multiplex PCR reads, yielding one entry per CDR3 protein. The sample shows over a million distinct CDR3 sequences, roughly 35% of them seen only once. The rearrangement uses TRBV4-1 and TRBJ1-1, with D possibly being TRBD1 (5 bases). Sequenced material: peripheral blood or thyroid tissue (not recorded which). This TCR was sampled from an adult man with Graves' hyperthyroidism. The CDR3 DNA sequence: TGCGCCAGCAGCCTTCATGCCCCCAGGGCCTTGAACACTGAAGCTTTCTTT. Amino acid sequence: CASSLHAPRALNTEAFF.